What follows are 32 T cell receptor beta chains derived from one specimen sequenced in a study of blood T cells in healthy people across ages. Primed by a sample-barcoded 5' primer and a J-beta primer mix, a second PCR proceeded for about 6 to 12 cycles. MiXCR was run by TCRdb on the 5' RACE reads, yielding one entry per CDR3 protein. The data hold hundreds of thousands of distinct CDR3 sequences, with approximately 29% observed a single time. The sequenced material came from blood. These receptors all stem from a woman older than 75 in good health.

The genes are TRBV10-3 and TRBJ1-1; D is perhaps TRBD1 (6 bases). The germline V gene encodes CDR1 ENHRY and CDR2 SYGVKD. The CDR3 contains 13 residues. The ends were cut back, 4 bases at V and 6 bases at J, with 12 bases in the middle. CDR3 region: CAISVTGCAEAFF. The CDR3 DNA sequence: TGTGCCATCAGTGTAACAGGGTGCGCTGAAGCTTTCTTT.

V and J are TRBV5-4 and TRBJ2-7, with D unclear. CDR1 and CDR2 (germline): SGHNT, YYREEE (reference sequence). The V and J ends lost 0 bases and 2 bases respectively, with 6 bases between them. This CDR3 region has 13 residues. CDR3 nucleotides: TGTGCCAGCAGCTTGGATCCGGCCTACGAGCAGTACTTC. It yields the protein CASSLDPAYEQYF.

CDR3 loop: CASSAVRIAGVPTDTQYF. The CDR3 nucleotides read TGTGCCAGCAGTGCCGTCCGAATAGCGGGGGTCCCCACAGATACGCAGTATTTT. The chain links TRBV6-1 to TRBJ2-3; 9 nucleotides line up with TRBD2. Per the germline V gene, CDR1 is MNHNS and CDR2 is SASEGT. The CDR3 runs 18 residues. V dropped 4 bases and J dropped 2; count of bases not matched to a gene: 13.

The sample holds many counts of this clonotype. The gene calls are TRBV12-3 or TRBV12-4 and TRBJ1-2; possibly TRBD1 for D (6 bases). This CDR3 region has 15 residues. Trimming left V 3 bases short and J 5 bases short, with 16 bases between. In DNA, the CDR3 is TGTGCCAGCAGTTTGGGGGGCAGTCGACGGTATGGCTACACCTTC. The encoded protein is CASSLGGSRRYGYTF.

This clonotype was counted many times. The chain is built from TRBV7-9 and TRBJ1-5, with 8 bases lining up with TRBD1. CDR1 SEHNR and CDR2 FQNEAQ come from the germline V gene (reference sequence). This CDR3 contains 15 residues. V was pared by 3 bases and J by 6 bases, with 7 bases of the junction left unmatched. This chain's CDR3 is CASSFAQGAGQPQHF. CDR3 coding DNA: TGTGCCAGCAGCTTTGCCCAGGGGGCCGGTCAGCCCCAGCATTTT.

This clonotype appeared many times. CDR3 DNA sequence: TGCGCCAGCAGCCGTTCCGCGGGGAACGATGGCTACACCTTC. As protein: CASSRSAGNDGYTF. The rearrangement uses TRBV4-3 and TRBJ1-2; D remains unclear. Trimming left V 4 bases short and J 6 bases short, with 15 bases between. The CDR3 covers 14 residues. Germline-derived CDR1 and CDR2 are LGHNA and YSLEER.

The chain links TRBV27 to TRBJ1-6, with D possibly being TRBD1 (5 bases). There are 15 residues in the CDR3. CDR1 is MNHEY and CDR2 is SMNVEV in the germline V gene (reference sequence). V was clipped by 4 bases and J by 4 bases, with 11 bases between them. The CDR3 here is CASSWEGRYNSPLHF. For the CDR3, the DNA is TGTGCCAGCAGTTGGGAGGGGAGATATAATTCACCCCTCCACTTT.

As regards this clonotype: Given a much more abundant clone one base away, this may be a read error. The J gene is TRBJ1-1, the V gene TRBV6-5, with D unclear. There are 16 residues in the CDR3. CDR1 is MNHEY, CDR2 SVGAGI, per germline. CDR3 bases: TGTGCCGGCAGTTTCGACGGCTGGGGTCGTGGCTCTGAAGCTTTCTTT. The encoded protein is CAGSFDGWGRGSEAFF.

In this sample, this clonotype is medium-sized. The rearrangement links TRBV20-1 to TRBJ2-5; 7 bases agree with TRBD2. Germline V gene lookup returns CDR1 DFQATT and CDR2 SNEGSKA (reference sequence). The CDR3 has 13 amino acids. V dropped 3 bases and J dropped 4; count of bases not matched to a gene: 5. This chain's CDR3 is CSARGTTLETQYF. The CDR3 DNA reads as TGCAGTGCTAGGGGGACTACCCTAGAGACCCAGTACTTC.

This clonotype was picked up many times. This chain links TRBV7-8 with TRBJ2-7; D might be TRBD1 or TRBD2, each matching 6 bases. The V gene's germline CDR1 is SGHVS and CDR2 FQNEAQ. The CDR3 consists of 15 residues. Trimming shortened V by 5 bases and J by 2 bases, and 16 bases separated the two germline ends. Here the CDR3 reads CASSVRGGPAYEQYF. CDR3 nucleotide sequence: TGTGCCAGCAGCGTTCGAGGGGGGCCCGCCTACGAGCAGTACTTC. Combining the CDR3 with reference TRBV7-8 and TRBJ2-7 gives the whole variable domain GAGVSQSPRYKVAKRGQDVALRCDPISGHVSLFWYQQALGQGPEFLTYFQNEAQLDKSGLPSDRFFAERPEGSVSTLKIQRTQQEDSAVYLCASSVRGGPAYEQYFGPGTRLTVT.

To note about this clonotype: Compared with germline, one end of the junction differs, possibly owing to a read error. The V and J genes are TRBV3-1 and TRBJ2-3, with D perhaps TRBD1 (5 bases). The CDR3 covers 15 residues. CDR1 is LGHDT and CDR2 is YNNKEL in the germline V gene (reference sequence). As DNA, the CDR3 is TGTGCCAGCAGCCACAGAAAAGGGGTGGAAGATATGCAGTATTTT. Its protein product is CASSHRKGVEDMQYF.

This clonotype was observed a handful of times. A much larger clone is a single base away; this may be a read error. The V and J genes are TRBV10-3 and TRBJ2-1, with D perhaps matching TRBD2 (5 bases). The DNA end is more similar to TRBJ2-7, so the J call may be wrong. Germline V lookup: CDR1 ENHRY, CDR2 SYGVKD. The CDR3 runs to 14 residues. CDR3 loop: CAIKDSSSYNEQYF. The CDR3 nucleotides are TGTGCCATCAAGGACTCCTCATCCTACAATGAGCAGTACTTC.

V and J are TRBV20-1 and TRBJ2-7; D is unresolved. CDR1 and CDR2 (germline): DFQATT, SNEGSKA (reference sequence). V lost 6 bases and J 0 bases, leaving 18 bases between the germline ends. The CDR3 runs 15 residues. The CDR3 loop reads CSARIWPSFSYEQYF. The CDR3 region has the DNA TGCAGTGCCAGGATTTGGCCGTCCTTCTCCTACGAGCAGTACTTC.

To note about this clonotype: The germline gene is not matched at one end of the junction; a read error may be the cause. The gene calls are TRBV6-5 and TRBJ2-5, with 13 bases matching TRBD2. CDR1 MNHEY and CDR2 SVGAGI come from the germline V gene. This CDR3 region has 16 residues. The CDR3 sequence is CVSSPETSGGRETQYF. In DNA, the CDR3 is TGTGTCAGCAGTCCCGAGACTAGCGGGGGGCGGGAGACCCAGTACTTC.

The chain couples TRBV3-1 to TRBJ2-1, with 7 bases that match TRBD2. The J segment lost 1 base and the V segment lost 3 bases, leaving 0 bases of the junction unmatched. Germline V lookup: CDR1 LGHDT, CDR2 YNNKEL (reference sequence). The CDR3 is 14 residues long. CDR3 amino acids: CASSQRGSYNEQFF. The CDR3 DNA is TGTGCCAGCAGCCAGCGGGGGTCCTACAATGAGCAGTTCTTC.

V and J are TRBV5-4 and TRBJ2-2; D is perhaps TRBD1 (6 bases). The CDR3 totals 15 residues. V lost 4 bases and J lost 2, with 12 bases in between. Germline V CDR1 and CDR2: SGHNT, YYREEE (reference sequence). This CDR3 is CASSRQGINTGELFF. The CDR3 coding sequence is TGTGCCAGCAGCAGGCAGGGGATTAACACCGGGGAGCTGTTTTTT.

This clonotype appeared many times. The chain is built from TRBV5-1 and TRBJ2-7; 8 bases align to TRBD2. Trimming took 3 bases from V and 7 from J; bases not matched to a gene: 9. Germline assignment: CDR1 SGHRS and CDR2 YFSETQ. The CDR3 is 14 amino acids. The CDR3 loop is CASSSGRLAWEQYF. The CDR3 DNA reads TGCGCCAGCAGCTCAGGCAGACTAGCGTGGGAGCAGTACTTC.

The table lists this clonotype with a few counts. This chain links TRBV5-1 with TRBJ1-1; D remains unclear. The CDR3 is 16 residues long. Trimming removed 3 bases at V and 0 bases at J, with 15 bases between. Germline assignment: CDR1 SGHRS and CDR2 YFSETQ. In DNA form, the CDR3 reads TGCGCCAGCAGCTCTCAAGGTCCAGGCATGAACACTGAAGCTTTCTTT. It codes for CASSSQGPGMNTEAFF.

This clonotype was seen repeatedly, ten times or more. V is TRBV5-1 and J is TRBJ2-5, with 7 nucleotides matching TRBD1. The CDR3 consists of 14 residues. From germline, CDR1 is SGHRS and CDR2 YFSETQ. The V segment lost 2 bases and the J segment 4 bases; nucleotides outside the gene matches: 5. The DNA of the CDR3 is TGCGCCAGCAGCTTAGTAGGGGGCGCAGAGACCCAGTACTTC. It translates to CASSLVGGAETQYF.

This clonotype was counted between two and nine times. The CDR3 DNA reads as TGTGCCAGCAGTATTGACAGGGGCAACGAGCAGTACTTC. This translates into CASSIDRGNEQYF. The chain recombines TRBV28 with TRBJ2-7; 8 bases map to TRBD1. V shed 5 bases, J shed 5 bases, and the junction held 5 bases outside the gene matches. This CDR3 contains 13 residues. CDR1 is MDHEN and CDR2 is SYDVKM in the germline V gene.

The rearrangement joins TRBV6-2 or TRBV6-3 to TRBJ2-7, with 9 bases fitting TRBD2. The J call may not be correct, given that the DNA end is closer to TRBJ2-4. The CDR3 runs 14 residues. CDR1 MNHEY and CDR2 SVGEGT come from the germline V gene. The CDR3 coding sequence is TGTGCCAGCAGATTAGTCGCGGGAGGGCCCATTCAGTACTTC. Amino acid sequence: CASRLVAGGPIQYF.

V is TRBV29-1 and J is TRBJ1-2, with D hard to call. Germline-derived CDR1 and CDR2 are SQVTM and ANQGSEA. This CDR3 is built from 11 residues. The CDR3 loop is CTCTENYGYTF. The CDR3 DNA reads as TGCACCTGCACAGAGAACTATGGCTACACCTTC.

To note about this clonotype: In this CDR3 the conserved last residue, phenylalanine or tryptophan, is missing, so a read error is likely. V and J are TRBV4-2 and TRBJ2-7; 9 nucleotides align to TRBD2. This CDR3 is 16 amino acids long. Unmatched junction bases numbered 11, after V lost 1 base and J lost 7 bases. The germline V gene has CDR1 LGHNA and CDR2 YNFKEQ. This CDR3 is CASSQVAGGTYNEQYS. The CDR3 coding sequence is TGTGCCAGCAGCCAAGTTGCGGGGGGGACCTACAATGAGCAGTACTCC.

This clonotype came up many times. This may stem from a read error, because a much larger clone lies one nucleotide away. This sequence joins TRBV12-3 or TRBV12-4 and TRBJ1-4; a weak D match, TRBD1 (6 bases). The CDR3 runs 13 residues. DNA of the CDR3: TGTGCCAGCAGTTTATATAGGGGGGAAAAACGGTTTTTT. Translating gives CASSLYRGEKRFF.

This clonotype came up many times. The V call is TRBV9, the J call TRBJ2-1, with D unresolved. The V gene lost 0 bases and the J gene lost 12 bases, with 10 bases spanning the gap. The CDR3 is 12 amino acids. CDR1 and CDR2 (germline): SGDLS, YYNGEE. The CDR3 nucleotides read TGTGCCAGCAGCGTAGAAGGTAGCCTGCAGTTCTTC. It codes for CASSVEGSLQFF.

This clonotype has more than one count but fewer than ten. The chain joins TRBV25-1 to TRBJ1-1; D is unclear. Germline loops: CDR1 MGHDK, CDR2 SYGVNS. V lost 8 bases and J 3 bases, leaving 13 bases between the germline ends. There are 13 residues in the CDR3. In DNA, the CDR3 is TGTGCCAGCGTCGGAGCAAGGGACACTGAAGCTTTCTTT. This gives the protein CASVGARDTEAFF.

This clonotype was seen many times. The CDR3 protein is CASSLGRTNSYEQYF. CDR3 in DNA: TGTGCCAGCAGTTTGGGGAGGACTAACTCCTACGAGCAGTACTTC. J is TRBJ2-7 and V is TRBV2; TRBD2 might be the D (6 bases). The germline gives CDR1 SNHLY, CDR2 FYNNEI. The CDR3 runs to 15 residues. Deletions cut 5 bases from V and 0 bases from J, with 14 bases between. The complete variable domain, with remaining parts taken from reference TRBV2 and TRBJ2-7, reads EPEVTQTPSHQVTQMGQEVILRCVPISNHLYFYWYRQILGQKVEFLVSFYNNEISEKSEIFDDQFSVERPDGSNFTLKIRSTKLEDSAMYFCASSLGRTNSYEQYFGPGTRLTVT.

This clonotype has ten or more counts. V usage is TRBV6-6 and J usage is TRBJ1-2; perhaps TRBD1 as D (6 bases). V lost 4 bases and J lost 4, with 16 bases in between. Germline loops: CDR1 MNHNY, CDR2 SVGAGI (reference sequence). The CDR3 spans 15 residues. The CDR3 bases are TGTGCCAGCAGTTTAGGGGGGGAATACTCCTATGGCTACACCTTC. Residues: CASSLGGEYSYGYTF.

V usage is TRBV6-5 and J usage is TRBJ2-5; TRBD1 agrees at 10 bases. The J call may not be correct, given that the DNA end is closer to TRBJ2-1. The germline gives CDR1 MNHEY, CDR2 SVGAGI. The CDR3 length is 13 residues. CDR3 sequence (DNA): TGTGCCAGCAGTAGGGACAGGGGAGAGACCCAGTTCTTC. Protein product: CASSRDRGETQFF.

The chain recombines TRBV30 with TRBJ2-3, with TRBD2 matching over 16 bases. The CDR3 extends over 17 amino acids. The V and J ends lost 8 bases and 0 bases, in that order; junction bases with no gene match: 8. Germline CDR1 GTSNPN, CDR2 SVGIG (reference sequence). DNA for the CDR3: TGTGCCGCCGGGGGACTAGCGGGGGGGCCCAGCACAGATACGCAGTATTTT. Protein: CAAGGLAGGPSTDTQYF.

This rearrangement joins TRBV25-1 to TRBJ1-2; 8 nucleotides line up with TRBD1. CDR1 is MGHDK and CDR2 is SYGVNS in the germline V gene. There are 12 residues in the CDR3. Trimming removed 7 bases from V and 8 bases from J; junction bases left unmatched: 6. The CDR3 loop is CASTGGAGGYTF. The DNA of the CDR3 is TGTGCCAGCACAGGGGGCGCGGGGGGCTACACCTTC.

The V and J genes are TRBV28 and TRBJ2-7; 9 positions match TRBD1. Germline lookup yields CDR1 MDHEN and CDR2 SYDVKM. Trimming took 7 bases from V and 3 from J; bases not matched to a gene: 4. CDR3 size: 13 residues. CDR3 bases: TGTGCCAGCATGGACAGGGGAAACTACGAGCAGTACTTC. This encodes CASMDRGNYEQYF.